This TCR beta chain derives from a study of early stage breast cancer tumors. Study overall: Each sample averaged approximately 9.9-fold read coverage.

This table comes from immunoSEQ multiplex PCR, and its TCRdb copy is limited to in-frame clones, with some not included. In the table there are tens of thousands of clones, around 75% of which are singletons. The V end was cut by 7 bases, the J end by 5 bases, with 11 bases between. CDR3 length: 12 amino acids. Germline CDR1 reads MNHNY; CDR2 reads SVGAGI (reference sequence). The sequence was collected from a person in their thirties with breast cancer. Sequencing was carried out using breast tumor tissue. The chain employs TRBV6-6 and TRBJ1-2; tentative D call: TRBD1 (6 bases). The CDR3: CASTERGYGYTF. CDR3 DNA: TGTGCCAGCACCGAAAGGGGGTATGGCTACACCTTC.